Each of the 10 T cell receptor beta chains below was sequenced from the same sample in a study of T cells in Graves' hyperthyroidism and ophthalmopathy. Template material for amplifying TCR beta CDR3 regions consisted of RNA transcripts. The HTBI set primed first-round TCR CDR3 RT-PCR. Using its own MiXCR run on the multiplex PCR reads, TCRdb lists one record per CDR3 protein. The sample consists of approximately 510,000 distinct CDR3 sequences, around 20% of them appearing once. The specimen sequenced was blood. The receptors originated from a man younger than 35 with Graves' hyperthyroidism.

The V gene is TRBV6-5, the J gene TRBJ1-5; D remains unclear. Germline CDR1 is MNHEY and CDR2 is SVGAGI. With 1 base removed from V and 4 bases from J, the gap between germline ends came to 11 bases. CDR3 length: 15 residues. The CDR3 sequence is CASSYLGTLNQPQHF. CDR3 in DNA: TGTGCCAGCAGTTACTTGGGCACCCTTAATCAGCCCCAGCATTTT.

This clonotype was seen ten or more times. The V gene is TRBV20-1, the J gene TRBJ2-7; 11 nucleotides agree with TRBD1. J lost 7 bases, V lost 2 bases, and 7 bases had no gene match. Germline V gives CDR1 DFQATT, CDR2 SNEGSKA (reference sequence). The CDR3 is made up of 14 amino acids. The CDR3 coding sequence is TGCAGTGCTAGACGGGACAGGGGGTTCGGAGAGCAGTACTTC. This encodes CSARRDRGFGEQYF.

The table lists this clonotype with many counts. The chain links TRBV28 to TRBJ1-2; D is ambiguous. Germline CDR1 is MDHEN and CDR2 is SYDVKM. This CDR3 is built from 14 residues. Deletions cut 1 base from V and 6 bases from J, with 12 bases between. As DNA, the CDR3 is TGTGCCAGCAGTTTATCGGCACGGCCCCATGGCTACACCTTC. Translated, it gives CASSLSARPHGYTF.

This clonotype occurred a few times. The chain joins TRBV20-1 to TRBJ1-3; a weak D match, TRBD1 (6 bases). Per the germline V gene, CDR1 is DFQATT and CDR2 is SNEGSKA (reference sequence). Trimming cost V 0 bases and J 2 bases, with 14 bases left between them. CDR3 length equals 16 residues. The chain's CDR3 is CSARDSGRGTGNTIYF. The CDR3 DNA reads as TGCAGTGCTAGAGATTCCGGCAGGGGCACTGGAAACACCATATATTTT.

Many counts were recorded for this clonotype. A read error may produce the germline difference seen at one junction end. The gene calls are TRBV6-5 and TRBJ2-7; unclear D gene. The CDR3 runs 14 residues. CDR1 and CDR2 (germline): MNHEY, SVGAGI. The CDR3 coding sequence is TGTGCCAGCAGTCACTCGGGCATCTCCTACGAGCAGTACTTC. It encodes CASSHSGISYEQYF.

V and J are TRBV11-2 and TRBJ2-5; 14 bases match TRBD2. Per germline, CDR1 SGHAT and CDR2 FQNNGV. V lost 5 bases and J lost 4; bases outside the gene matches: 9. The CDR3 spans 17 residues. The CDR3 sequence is CASSLRWGTSGRETQYF. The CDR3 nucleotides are TGTGCCAGCAGCCTGAGGTGGGGGACTAGCGGGAGAGAGACCCAGTACTTC.

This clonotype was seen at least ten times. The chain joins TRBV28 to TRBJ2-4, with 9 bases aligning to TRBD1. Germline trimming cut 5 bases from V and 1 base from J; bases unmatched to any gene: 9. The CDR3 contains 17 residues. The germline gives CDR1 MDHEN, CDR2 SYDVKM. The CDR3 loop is CASSPGQGKAAKNIQYF. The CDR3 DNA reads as TGTGCCAGCAGTCCCGGACAGGGGAAGGCGGCCAAAAACATTCAGTACTTC.

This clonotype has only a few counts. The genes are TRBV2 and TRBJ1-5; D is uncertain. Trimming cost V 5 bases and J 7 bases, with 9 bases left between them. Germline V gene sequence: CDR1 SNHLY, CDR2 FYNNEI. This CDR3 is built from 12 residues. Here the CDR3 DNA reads TGTGCCAGCAGTCGGTGGGGACAGCCCCAGCATTTT. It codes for CASSRWGQPQHF.

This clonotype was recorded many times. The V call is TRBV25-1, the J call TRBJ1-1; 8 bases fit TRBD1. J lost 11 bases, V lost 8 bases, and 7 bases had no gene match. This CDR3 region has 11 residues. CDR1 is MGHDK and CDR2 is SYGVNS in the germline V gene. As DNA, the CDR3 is TGTGCCAGCGGACAGGGTCATGGGGCTTTCTTT. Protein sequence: CASGQGHGAFF.

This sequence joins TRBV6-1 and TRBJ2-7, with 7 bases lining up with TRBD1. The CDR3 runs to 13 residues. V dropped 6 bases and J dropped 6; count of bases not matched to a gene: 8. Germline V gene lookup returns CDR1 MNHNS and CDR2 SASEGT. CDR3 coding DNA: TGTGCCAGCAGGAACACAGGGGCGGGCGAGCAGTACTTC. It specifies CASRNTGAGEQYF.